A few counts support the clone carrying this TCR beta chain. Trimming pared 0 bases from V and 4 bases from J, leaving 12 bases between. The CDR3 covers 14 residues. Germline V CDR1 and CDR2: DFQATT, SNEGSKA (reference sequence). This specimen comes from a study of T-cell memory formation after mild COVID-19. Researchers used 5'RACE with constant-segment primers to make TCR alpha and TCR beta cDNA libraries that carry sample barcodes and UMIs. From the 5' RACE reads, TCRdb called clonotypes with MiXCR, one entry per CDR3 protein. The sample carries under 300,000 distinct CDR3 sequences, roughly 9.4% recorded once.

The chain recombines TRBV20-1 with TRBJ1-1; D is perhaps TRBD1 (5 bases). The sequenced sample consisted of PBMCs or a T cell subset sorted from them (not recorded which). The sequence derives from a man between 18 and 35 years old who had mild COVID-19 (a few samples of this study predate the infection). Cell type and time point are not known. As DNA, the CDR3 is TGCAGTGCTAGAGAAGCAGGGCCGGTCACTGAAGCTTTCTTT. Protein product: CSAREAGPVTEAFF.